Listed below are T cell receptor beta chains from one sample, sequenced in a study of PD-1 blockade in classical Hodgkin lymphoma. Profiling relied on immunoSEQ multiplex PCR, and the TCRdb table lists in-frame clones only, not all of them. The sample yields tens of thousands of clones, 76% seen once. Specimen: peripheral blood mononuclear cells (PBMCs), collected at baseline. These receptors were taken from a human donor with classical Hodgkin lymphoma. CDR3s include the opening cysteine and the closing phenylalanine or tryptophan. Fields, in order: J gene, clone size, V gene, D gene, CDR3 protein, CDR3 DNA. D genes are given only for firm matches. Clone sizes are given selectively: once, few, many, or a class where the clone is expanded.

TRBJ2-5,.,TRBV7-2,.,CASSWGGPQETQYF,TGTGCCAGCAGCTGGGGGGGCCCCCAAGAGACCCAGTACTTC
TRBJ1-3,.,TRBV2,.,CASSTTQGPGNTIYF,TGTGCCAGCAGCACTACCCAGGGACCTGGAAACACCATATATTTT
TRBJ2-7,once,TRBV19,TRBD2,CASTPRAGDEQYF,TGTGCCAGTACCCCAAGGGCGGGGGACGAGCAGTACTTC
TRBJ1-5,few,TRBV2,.,CASSPFPNQPQHF,TGTGCCAGCAGTCCATTCCCCAATCAGCCCCAGCATTTT
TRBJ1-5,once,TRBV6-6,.,CASSTSGHHNQPQHF,.
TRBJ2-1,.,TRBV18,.,CASSPLNSDNEQFF,TGTGCCAGCTCACCATTGAACAGCGACAATGAGCAGTTCTTC
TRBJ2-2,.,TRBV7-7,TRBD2,CASSPFSGSNTGELFF,TGTGCTAGCAGCCCCTTTAGCGGGTCTAACACCGGGGAGCTGTTTTTT
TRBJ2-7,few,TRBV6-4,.,CASPYVPF,TGTGCCAGCCCGTATGTCCCTTTC
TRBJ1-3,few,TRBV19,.,CASSIEGSPGNTIYF,TGTGCCAGTAGTATAGAGGGTTCCCCTGGAAACACCATATATTTT
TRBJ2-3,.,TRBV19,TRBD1,CASTGQGLTDTQYF,TGTGCCAGTACCGGACAGGGGCTCACAGATACGCAGTATTTT
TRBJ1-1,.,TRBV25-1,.,CASSESYGNTEAFF,TGTGCCAGCAGTGAATCTTACGGGAACACTGAAGCTTTCTTT
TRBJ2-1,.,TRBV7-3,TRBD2,CASSSGLAANEQFF,TGTGCCAGCAGCTCGGGACTAGCGGCAAATGAGCAGTTCTTC
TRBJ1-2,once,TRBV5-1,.,CASSPLGSGGKVLGYTF,TGCGCCAGCAGCCCCCTGGGTTCGGGGGGAAAGGTACTCGGCTACACCTTC
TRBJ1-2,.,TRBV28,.,CAVHHIPNNYGYTF,TGTGCCGTCCACCACATTCCCAATAACTATGGCTACACCTTC
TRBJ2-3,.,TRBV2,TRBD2,CASRERLAGGVDTQYF,TGTGCCAGCAGGGAGAGACTAGCGGGAGGGGTAGATACGCAGTATTTT
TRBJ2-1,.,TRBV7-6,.,CASSPHSGSNYNEQFF,TGTGCCAGCAGCCCTCATAGCGGTTCTAACTACAATGAGCAGTTCTTC
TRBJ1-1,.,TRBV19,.,CASSTGGVMNTEAFF,TGTGCCAGTAGTACCGGAGGGGTTATGAACACTGAAGCTTTCTTT